What follows are 6 T cell receptor beta chains derived from one specimen sequenced in a study of long-term antiretroviral therapy in people with HIV. Sequencing used immunoSEQ v3.0 at survey level. Using immunoSEQ multiplex PCR, the repertoire was profiled, and TCRdb retains in-frame clones only, with some absent. The sample lists roughly 33,000 clones; roughly 80% were seen once. Specimen: unsorted PBMCs, collected 2 years after starting antiretroviral therapy. The receptors were sampled from a woman aged 45-60 years with HIV.

The V and J genes are TRBV9 and TRBJ2-4, with no clear D. Germline-derived CDR1 and CDR2 are SGDLS and YYNGEE. V was cut by 3 bases and J by 0 bases, with 13 bases left in between. This CDR3 has 16 amino acids. In DNA form, the CDR3 reads TGTGCCAGCAGCGAAGAGAGAGTAGGAGCCAAAAACATTCAGTACTTC. Protein sequence: CASSEERVGAKNIQYF.

The chain links TRBV2 to TRBJ2-6; perhaps TRBD2 as D (6 bases). V was pared by 6 bases and J by 2 bases, with 8 bases between. This CDR3 has 14 amino acids. From germline, CDR1 is SNHLY and CDR2 FYNNEI. The CDR3 coding sequence is TGTGCCAGCAGGGGGGGTACTGGGGCCAACGTCCTGACTTTC. It is translated as CASRGGTGANVLTF.

This chain links TRBV9 with TRBJ2-5, with 14 bases matching TRBD2. The CDR3 runs 17 residues. The V and J ends lost 3 bases and 5 bases, in that order; junction bases with no gene match: 9. The germline V gene encodes CDR1 SGDLS and CDR2 YYNGEE. CDR3 DNA: TGTGCCAGCAGCGCCTCCGGGACTAGCGGGGGCGGTGAGACCCAGTACTTC. It codes for CASSASGTSGGGETQYF.

The chain couples TRBV5-8 to TRBJ2-5; no reliable D call. V lost 1 base to trimming and J lost 0 bases, with 7 bases between them. The germline V gene has CDR1 SGHTS and CDR2 YDEGEE. CDR3 length equals 14 residues. This CDR3 reads CASSLLRNQETQYF. For the CDR3, the DNA is TGTGCCAGCAGCTTGCTCAGAAACCAAGAGACCCAGTACTTC.

This chain connects TRBV5-1 to TRBJ2-3, with 11 bases identical to TRBD1. Trimming cost V 3 bases and J 6 bases; bases outside gene matches: 6. CDR1 is SGHRS and CDR2 is YFSETQ in the germline V gene. This CDR3 is built from 15 residues. The CDR3 region is CASSSGTGGTDTQYF. Written as DNA, the CDR3 is TGCGCCAGCAGCTCGGGGACAGGGGGTACGGATACGCAGTATTTT. Full variable domain (remainder filled in from reference TRBV5-1 and TRBJ2-3): KAGVTQTPRYLIKTRGQQVTLSCSPISGHRSVSWYQQTPGQGLQFLFEYFSETQRNKGNFPGRFSGRQFSNSRSEMNVSTLELGDSALYLCASSSGTGGTDTQYFGPGTRLTVL.

The CDR3 is CASSRYYPTDTQYF. CDR3 nucleotides: TGCGCCAGCAGCCGATACTATCCCACAGATACGCAGTATTTT. The chain uses TRBV4-1 and TRBJ2-3; no definite D call. The CDR3 spans 14 residues. The V end lost 4 bases, the J end lost 2 bases, and 10 bases lay between the germline ends. Germline assignment: CDR1 MGHRA and CDR2 YSYEKL.